This T cell receptor (beta chain) is from a study of T cell clonotyping in hematopoietic cell transplantation. Study-wide results and caveats: Without cell sorting, CD4 versus CD8 contributions remain unresolved. Higher Inverse Simpson Index values in graft donor and pretransplant recipient predicted broader posttransplant TCR diversity.

Germline lookup yields CDR1 SGHAT and CDR2 FQNNGV. This CDR3 comprises 18 residues. The J segment lost 2 bases and the V segment lost 5 bases, leaving 16 bases of the junction unmatched. Libraries were prepared by immunoSEQ multiplex PCR; TCRdb keeps only in-frame clonotypes and omits some of them. The sample has 15,000 to 20,000 clones; approximately 79% are singletons. Of note for this clone: Its target is unknown.

The chain is built from TRBV11-2 and TRBJ2-5, with TRBD2 identical over 8 bases. The material sequenced was peripheral blood mononuclear cells. This TCR was sampled from a man between 60 and 70 years old in good health. Some clones in this sample may be carry-over from other donors' samples. The DNA for the CDR3 is TGTGCCAGCAGCCAACTCGGGGTTAGCGGGACCCGTCAAGAGACCCAGTACTTC. Protein sequence: CASSQLGVSGTRQETQYF.